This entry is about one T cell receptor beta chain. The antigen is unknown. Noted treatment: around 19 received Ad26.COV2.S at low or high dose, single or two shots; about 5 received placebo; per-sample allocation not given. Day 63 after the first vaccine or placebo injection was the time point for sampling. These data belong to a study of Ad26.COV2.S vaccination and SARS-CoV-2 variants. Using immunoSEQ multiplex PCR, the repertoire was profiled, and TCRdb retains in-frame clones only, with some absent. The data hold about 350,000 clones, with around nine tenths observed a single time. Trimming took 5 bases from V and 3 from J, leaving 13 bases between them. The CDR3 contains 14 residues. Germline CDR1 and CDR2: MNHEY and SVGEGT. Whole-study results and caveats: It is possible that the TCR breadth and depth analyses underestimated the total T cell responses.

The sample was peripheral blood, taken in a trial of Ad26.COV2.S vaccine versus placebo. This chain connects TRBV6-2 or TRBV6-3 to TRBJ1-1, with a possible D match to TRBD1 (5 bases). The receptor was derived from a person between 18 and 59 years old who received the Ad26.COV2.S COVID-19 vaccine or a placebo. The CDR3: CASSDEGVHTEAFF. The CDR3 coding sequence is TGTGCCAGCAGTGACGAAGGGGTCCACACTGAAGCTTTCTTT.